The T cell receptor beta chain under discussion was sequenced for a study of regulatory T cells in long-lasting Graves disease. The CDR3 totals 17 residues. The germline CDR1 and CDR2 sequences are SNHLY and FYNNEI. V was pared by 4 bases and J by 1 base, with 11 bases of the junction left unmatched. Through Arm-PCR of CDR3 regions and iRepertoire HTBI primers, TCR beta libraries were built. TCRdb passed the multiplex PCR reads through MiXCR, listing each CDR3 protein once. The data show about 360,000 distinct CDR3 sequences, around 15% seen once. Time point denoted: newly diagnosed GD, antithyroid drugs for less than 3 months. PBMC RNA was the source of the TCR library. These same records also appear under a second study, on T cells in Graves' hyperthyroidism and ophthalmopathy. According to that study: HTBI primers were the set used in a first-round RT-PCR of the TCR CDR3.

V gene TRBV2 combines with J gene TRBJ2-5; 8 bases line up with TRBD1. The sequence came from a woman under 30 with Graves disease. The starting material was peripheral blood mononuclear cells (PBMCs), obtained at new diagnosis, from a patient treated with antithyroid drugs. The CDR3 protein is CASSGGTGSHLQETQYF. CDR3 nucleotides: TGTGCCAGCAGTGGGGGGACAGGCTCACACCTCCAAGAGACCCAGTACTTC. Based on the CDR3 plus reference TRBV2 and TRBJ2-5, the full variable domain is EPEVTQTPSHQVTQMGQEVILRCVPISNHLYFYWYRQILGQKVEFLVSFYNNEISEKSEIFDDQFSVERPDGSNFTLKIRSTKLEDSAMYFCASSGGTGSHLQETQYFGPGTRLLVL.